A single sample gave rise to the 9 T cell receptor beta chains below, sequenced in a study of blood T cell repertoires in COVID-19. Clones were sequenced by immunoSEQ multiplex PCR, and TCRdb holds only the in-frame ones, with some missing. The sample yields about 350,000 clones, over 75% seen once. The specimen sequenced was PBMCs or T cells enriched from blood (not recorded which). These receptor sequences come from a woman aged 25 to 39 who had recovered from COVID-19.

The chain recombines TRBV7-8 with TRBJ1-1, with D uncertain. Trimming stripped 6 bases from V and 5 bases from J, with 13 bases between. Looked up from germline, CDR1 is SGHVS and CDR2 is FQNEAQ. There are 13 residues in the CDR3. In nucleotides, the CDR3 is TGTGCCAGCAGTTTTAGCCGGGGAACTGAAGCTTTCTTT. This sequence encodes CASSFSRGTEAFF.

The CDR3 reads CASSLDVGRRANEQYF. The CDR3 DNA reads as TGTGCCAGCAGCTTGGATGTGGGCCGTAGAGCTAACGAGCAGTACTTC. The chain uses TRBV5-4 and TRBJ2-7; D not resolved. The CDR3 covers 16 residues. Germline CDR1 is SGHNT and CDR2 is YYREEE (reference sequence). V dropped 0 bases and J dropped 5 bases, with 18 bases sitting between them. Full variable domain (rest looked up from reference TRBV5-4 and TRBJ2-7): ETGVTQSPTHLIKTRGQQVTLRCSSQSGHNTVSWYQQALGQGPQFIFQYYREEENGRGNFPPRFSGLQFPNYSSELNVNALELDDSALYLCASSLDVGRRANEQYFGPGTRLTVT.

The chain carries TRBV7-9 and TRBJ1-2, with D possibly matching TRBD1 (5 bases). The length of the CDR3 is 13 residues. Germline CDR1 reads SEHNR; CDR2 reads FQNEAQ (reference sequence). Deletions cut 4 bases from V and 5 bases from J, with 11 bases between. This CDR3 reads CASSSGGGYGYTF. The CDR3 DNA reads TGTGCCAGCAGCTCCGGTGGGGGGTATGGCTACACCTTC.

This clone was counted once. The CDR3 region has the DNA TGTGCCAGCAGCGTATCAGGATCGTATATAAATGGCTACACCTTC. It translates to CASSVSGSYINGYTF. The chain has TRBV9 and TRBJ1-2, with D unresolved. Germline loops: CDR1 SGDLS, CDR2 YYNGEE. The CDR3 loop spans 15 amino acids. V dropped 1 base and J dropped 6 bases, with 16 bases sitting between them. The whole variable domain, filled in from reference TRBV9 and TRBJ1-2, reads DSGVTQTPKHLITATGQRVTLRCSPRSGDLSVYWYQQSLDQGLQFLIQYYNGEERAKGNILERFSAQQFPDLHSELNLSSLELGDSALYFCASSVSGSYINGYTFGSGTRLTVV.

CDR3: CASRPSRQGIEALHF. The CDR3 DNA follows: TGTGCCAGCCGCCCAAGTAGGCAGGGAATAGAGGCCCTCCACTTT. This chain links TRBV3-1 (or the pseudogene TRBV3-2) with TRBJ1-6; D may be TRBD1 (5 bases). V shed 8 bases and J shed 14 bases, with 25 bases lying between them. This CDR3 has 15 residues. Germline V gene lookup returns CDR1 LGHDT and CDR2 YNNKEL (reference sequence).

This chain joins TRBV2 and TRBJ1-5, with D perhaps TRBD1 (5 bases). Germline V lookup: CDR1 SNHLY, CDR2 FYNNEI. V shed 6 bases and J shed 5 bases, with 11 bases lying between them. The CDR3 totals 13 residues. CDR3 residues: CASRFPGDQPQHF. The CDR3 DNA follows: TGTGCCAGCAGATTCCCGGGGGATCAGCCCCAGCATTTT.

The rearrangement joins TRBV14 to TRBJ2-2; D unclear. CDR3 length equals 16 residues. Trimming left V 1 base short and J 6 bases short, with 15 bases between. Germline CDR1 SGHDN, CDR2 FVKESK. CDR3: CASSQGAREWAGELFF. The CDR3 DNA reads as TGTGCCAGCAGCCAAGGGGCGCGCGAGTGGGCCGGGGAGCTGTTTTTT.

This chain connects TRBV7-9 to TRBJ1-1, with D possibly being TRBD1 (6 bases). Trimming cost V 4 bases and J 7 bases, with 22 bases left between them. CDR3 length equals 16 residues. Germline assignment: CDR1 SEHNR and CDR2 FQNEAQ (reference sequence). For the CDR3, the DNA is TGTGCCAGCAGCTCTCAGGGGTTCGGGTTTGGTGGTGAAGCTTTCTTT. Translated, it gives CASSSQGFGFGGEAFF.

The rearrangement uses TRBV19 and TRBJ2-5; 7 nucleotides agree with TRBD1. The CDR3 contains 15 residues. CDR1 LNHDA and CDR2 SQIVND come from the germline V gene (reference sequence). After removal of 0 bases from V and 4 bases from J, the junction contained 5 bases not matched to a gene. CDR3 protein: CASSIDRSGGETQYF. The CDR3 coding sequence is TGTGCCAGTAGTATAGATCGGTCAGGGGGAGAGACCCAGTACTTC.